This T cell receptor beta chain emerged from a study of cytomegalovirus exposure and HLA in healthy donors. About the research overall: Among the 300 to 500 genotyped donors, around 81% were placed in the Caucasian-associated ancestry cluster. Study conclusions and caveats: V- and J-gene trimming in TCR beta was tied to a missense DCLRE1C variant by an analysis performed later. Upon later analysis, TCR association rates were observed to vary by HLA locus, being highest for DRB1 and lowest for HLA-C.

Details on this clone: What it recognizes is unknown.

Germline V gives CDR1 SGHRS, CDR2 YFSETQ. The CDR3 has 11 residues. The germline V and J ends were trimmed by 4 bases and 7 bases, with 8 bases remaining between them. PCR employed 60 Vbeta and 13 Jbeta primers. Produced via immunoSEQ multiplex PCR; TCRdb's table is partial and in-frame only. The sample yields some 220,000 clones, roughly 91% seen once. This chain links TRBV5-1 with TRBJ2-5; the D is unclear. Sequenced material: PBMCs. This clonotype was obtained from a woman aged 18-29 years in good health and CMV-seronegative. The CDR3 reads CASSQELTQYF. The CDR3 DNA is TGCGCCAGCAGCCAGGAATTGACCCAGTACTTC.